This T cell receptor (beta chain) was documented in a study of blood T cell repertoires in COVID-19. Overall study context: Whether acute or convalescent, the COVID-19 samples came from the United States, Italy and Spain. In each case, the material was cDNA or gDNA derived from T cells, B-cell-depleted T cells, or PBMCs.

As processed by the authors: Using reference gene primer amplification, nucleated cell counts were estimated. Repertoires were generated with immunoSEQ multiplex PCR, while TCRdb's copy carries only in-frame clones and drops some. V and J calls and clone size are those listed in that table; D and trimming were worked out from the DNA. The data hold fewer than 130,000 clones, with 76% observed a single time. Looked up from germline, CDR1 is SGHNT and CDR2 is YENEEA. The CDR3 runs to 13 residues. Trimming shortened V by 4 bases and J by 5 bases, and 8 bases separated the two germline ends. The source material was peripheral blood. The chain joins TRBV11-3 to TRBJ2-2; D uncertain. This receptor was obtained from a woman of 80 years or more with acute or convalescent COVID-19. The CDR3 protein is CASSSPVTGELFF. The DNA of the CDR3 is TGTGCCAGCAGCTCCCCCGTTACCGGGGAGCTGTTTTTT.